These 19 T cell receptor beta chains were sequenced from one sample in a study of blood T cell repertoires in COVID-19. Sequenced by immunoSEQ multiplex PCR; TCRdb stores in-frame clones only, minus some. The data contain some 230,000 clones, 75% to 90% of them singletons. The specimen was peripheral blood. The receptors shown here come from a woman aged 80 or over with COVID-19, enrolled during active disease.

This CDR3 reads CASSLLAGGVDTQYF. DNA for the CDR3: TGCGCCAGCAGCCTACTAGCGGGGGGCGTTGATACGCAGTATTTT. The chain carries TRBV4-1 and TRBJ2-3, with 12 bases lining up with TRBD2. Trimming took 4 bases from V and 6 from J; bases not matched to a gene: 5. The germline V gene encodes CDR1 MGHRA and CDR2 YSYEKL. This CDR3 has 15 amino acids.

The chain carries TRBV27 and TRBJ1-2; 11 nucleotides agree with TRBD1. Germline CDR1 and CDR2: MNHEY and SMNVEV (reference sequence). The CDR3 loop spans 15 amino acids. J was trimmed by 6 bases and V by 2 bases; bases with no gene match: 5. The CDR3 DNA is TGTGCCAGCAGTTTAAGGGGACAGGGGGTCGATGGCTACACCTTC. Amino acid sequence: CASSLRGQGVDGYTF.

As concerns this clone: One end of the junction varies from germline; a read error may be responsible. In DNA, the CDR3 is TGTACCAGCAGTTACCAGCGGGAGGGAGGTGAGCAGTTCTTC. Protein sequence: CTSSYQREGGEQFF. The V and J genes are TRBV6-2 or TRBV6-3 and TRBJ2-1, with TRBD2 identical over 10 bases. CDR1 MNHEY and CDR2 SVGEGT come from the germline V gene. The CDR3 runs 14 residues.

The chain carries TRBV19 and TRBJ1-5, with 9 positions matching TRBD1. V gave up 5 bases and J gave up 0 bases; unmatched junction bases: 14. This CDR3 has 19 residues. Germline loops: CDR1 LNHDA, CDR2 SQIVND (reference sequence). The CDR3 spells CASSARPGTGRFSNQPQHF. In DNA form, the CDR3 reads TGTGCCAGTAGTGCACGCCCCGGGACAGGGAGATTTAGCAATCAGCCCCAGCATTTT. Based on the CDR3 plus reference TRBV19 and TRBJ1-5, the full variable domain is DGGITQSPKYLFRKEGQNVTLSCEQNLNHDAMYWYRQDPGQGLRLIYYSQIVNDFQKGDIAEGYSVSREKKESFPLTVTSAQKNPTAFYLCASSARPGTGRFSNQPQHFGDGTRLSIL.

This chain uses TRBV4-1 with TRBJ1-5; no definite D call. With 0 bases removed from V and 7 bases from J, the gap between germline ends came to 22 bases. Germline loops: CDR1 MGHRA, CDR2 YSYEKL. There are 18 residues in the CDR3. CDR3 DNA sequence: TGCGCCAGCAGCCAAGAAAAACGGATACCGGAGGTAGGACAGCCCCAGCATTTT. This codes for CASSQEKRIPEVGQPQHF.

The chain uses TRBV10-2 and TRBJ1-6; the D is unclear. The V gene's germline CDR1 is WSHSY and CDR2 SAAADI. There are 13 residues in the CDR3. V was trimmed by 7 bases and J by 11 bases, leaving 15 bases between them. The CDR3 region has the DNA TGCGCCAGCAACGACGGGAAAAAGACACCCCTCCACTTT. This encodes CASNDGKKTPLHF.

V usage is TRBV20-1 and J usage is TRBJ2-1; D is perhaps TRBD2 (5 bases). In germline, CDR1 is DFQATT, CDR2 SNEGSKA (reference sequence). This CDR3 has 15 residues. V was cut by 3 bases and J by 4 bases, with 16 bases left in between. CDR3 sequence (DNA): TGCAGTGCTAGTAGGTTGATAGCGTCTTACAATGAGCAGTTCTTC. This encodes CSASRLIASYNEQFF.

V usage is TRBV19 and J usage is TRBJ1-3; no reliable D call. CDR1 and CDR2 from the germline V gene are LNHDA and SQIVND (reference sequence). V lost 7 bases and J lost 3, with 10 bases in between. The CDR3 extends over 13 amino acids. DNA of the CDR3: TGTGCCAGTACCCTCCGACTTGGAAACACCATATATTTT. It codes for CASTLRLGNTIYF.

This chain uses TRBV19 with TRBJ1-2; no clear D gene. Per the germline V gene, CDR1 is LNHDA and CDR2 is SQIVND (reference sequence). Deletions cut 5 bases from V and 8 bases from J, with 9 bases between. This CDR3 has 11 amino acids. CDR3 DNA: TGTGCCAGTAGTGCGGCTAGAGGCTACACCTTC. This translates into CASSAARGYTF.

The rearrangement joins TRBV6-5 to TRBJ2-5, with a possible D match to TRBD2 (6 bases). This CDR3 spans 13 amino acids. The V end lost 6 bases, the J end lost 4 bases, and 12 bases lay between the germline ends. Germline-derived CDR1 and CDR2 are MNHEY and SVGAGI. Here the CDR3 DNA reads TGTGCCAGCAGGGACTGGAGGGCAGAGACCCAGTACTTC. Encoded protein: CASRDWRAETQYF.

The chain employs TRBV27 and TRBJ2-7; possible D gene TRBD1, 5 bases. The V gene's germline CDR1 is MNHEY and CDR2 SMNVEV (reference sequence). V lost 6 bases, J lost 0 bases, and 15 bases lay in between. The CDR3 totals 15 residues. Here the CDR3 DNA reads TGTGCCAGCAGCAAACAGGCCTCACACTCCTACGAGCAGTACTTC. Residues: CASSKQASHSYEQYF.

The chain combines TRBV7-8 with TRBJ1-2, with D possibly matching TRBD1 (6 bases). V lost 6 bases to trimming and J lost 1 base, with 24 bases between them. The CDR3 runs 18 residues. Looked up from germline, CDR1 is SGHVS and CDR2 is FQNEAQ. CDR3 coding DNA: TGTGCCAGCAGTCCAACCGCCCGTGGACAGTCAGTTAACTATGGCTACACCTTC. Translating gives CASSPTARGQSVNYGYTF.

This clone has a handful of counts. The chain joins TRBV7-3 to TRBJ2-7; 7 nucleotides align to TRBD1. CDR3 length: 13 residues. Germline trimming cut 5 bases from V and 4 bases from J; bases unmatched to any gene: 5. Germline CDR1 and CDR2: SGHTA and FQGTGA. CDR3 residues: CASSMGTEYEQYF. Here the CDR3 DNA reads TGTGCCAGCAGCATGGGGACAGAATACGAGCAGTACTTC.

The V and J genes are TRBV28 and TRBJ1-2; 7 bases are shared with TRBD1. Germline CDR1 MDHEN, CDR2 SYDVKM. CDR3 length: 17 amino acids. The junction had 14 bases not matched to a gene; V was cut back by 5 bases and J by 2 bases. The DNA of the CDR3 is TGTGCCAGCAGTACGACAGGGTATACGACTCTAAACTATGGCTACACCTTC. Protein product: CASSTTGYTTLNYGYTF.

The J gene is TRBJ2-5, the V gene TRBV28; 10 nucleotides align to TRBD1. There are 14 residues in the CDR3. V gave up 10 bases and J gave up 2 bases; unmatched junction bases: 7. CDR1 and CDR2 from the germline V gene are MDHEN and SYDVKM. In DNA form, the CDR3 reads TGTGCCACCGTGGGACAGGGGTGGCAAGAGACCCAGTACTTC. This codes for CATVGQGWQETQYF.

This clone was seen a few times. The chain employs TRBV4-3 and TRBJ1-1, with D uncertain. Per germline, CDR1 LGHNA and CDR2 YSLEER. V lost 1 base to trimming and J lost 2 bases, with 11 bases between them. CDR3 length: 15 residues. The CDR3 nucleotides read TGCGCCAGCAGCCAAGGAGTTCTGTCTAACACTGAAGCTTTCTTT. Protein: CASSQGVLSNTEAFF.

The rearrangement joins TRBV28 to TRBJ1-2, with 8 bases that match TRBD1. Trimming at V came to 5 bases and at J to 4 bases, leaving 12 bases not matched to a gene. The CDR3 runs to 16 residues. The germline gives CDR1 MDHEN, CDR2 SYDVKM. This CDR3 is CASSLSTGEGLYGYTF. The CDR3 DNA follows: TGTGCCAGCAGTCTCTCGACAGGGGAGGGTCTCTATGGCTACACCTTC.

The rearrangement uses TRBV5-1 and TRBJ1-1, with 8 nucleotides matching TRBD1. V lost 4 bases to trimming and J lost 2 bases; unmatched junction nucleotides: 4. Germline V lookup: CDR1 SGHRS, CDR2 YFSETQ. This CDR3 has 14 residues. CDR3 DNA: TGCGCCAGCAGCAACGGACAGGGAAACACTGAAGCTTTCTTT. Translated: CASSNGQGNTEAFF.

This chain uses TRBV19 with TRBJ2-3; 9 bases align to TRBD2. Germline V lookup: CDR1 LNHDA, CDR2 SQIVND (reference sequence). V was clipped by 3 bases and J by 7 bases; unmatched bases: 14. CDR3 length: 17 residues. DNA of the CDR3: TGTGCCAGTAGTATCGTAGCAGGAGCGGGAGGCGGAAATACGCAGTATTTT. Amino acid sequence: CASSIVAGAGGGNTQYF.